This section outlines one T cell receptor (beta chain) sequence together with its context. This entry comes from a study of OX40 agonist ivuxolimab in advanced cancers. Germline lookup yields CDR1 MNHEY and CDR2 SMNVEV (reference sequence). CDR3 length equals 14 residues. V gave up 6 bases and J gave up 7 bases; unmatched junction bases: 11. Generated by immunoSEQ multiplex PCR, the TCRdb table keeps only in-frame clones and is missing some. The sample lists 75,000 to 90,000 clones, approximately 87% occurring once. Autoimmune disease history or systemic immunosuppression excluded patients. This specimen was CD4+ or CD8+ T cells sorted from blood, taken in a trial of the OX40 agonist ivuxolimab. The TCR comes from an adult with an advanced solid tumor such as melanoma, head and neck, liver or kidney cancer. V and J are TRBV27 and TRBJ2-5; 7 bases line up with TRBD1. CDR3 nucleotide sequence: TGTGCCAGCAGGCGCCCGGGACAGTTAGGGACCCAGTACTTC. Encoded protein: CASRRPGQLGTQYF.